A selection of T cell receptor beta chains follows, all from one sample in a study of T cell responses to AZD1222 COVID-19 vaccine. Assay used: immunoSEQ multiplex PCR; TCRdb lists only in-frame clones, some missing. The sample yields 70,000 to 85,000 clones, nearly 85% seen once. This specimen was peripheral blood, taken on day 0 of AZD1222 vaccination. Receptors originate from an adult in good health. Each CDR3 is given with its conserved first and last residue. D genes are given only for firm matches. Size tells how often a clone was seen (once, few, many) or the class of an expanded clone, and some rows leave it out.

.,TRBV10-1,TRBD2,TRBJ2-7,TGCGCCAGCAGTGAAGGGACTAGCGGCTCCTACGAGCAGTACTTC,CASSEGTSGSYEQYF
.,TRBV20-1,TRBD2,TRBJ2-5,TGCAGTGCTAGTTCTGGGACTAGCGGGAGGGCCCGGGAGACCCAGTACTTC,CSASSGTSGRARETQYF
.,TRBV6-5,.,TRBJ1-5,TGTGCCACCGACCGGGCCTTTAATCAGCCCCAGCATTTT,CATDRAFNQPQHF
few,TRBV29-1,.,TRBJ1-4,TGCAGCGTTGAAGGGACTGATGAAAAACTGTTTTTT,CSVEGTDEKLFF
.,TRBV11-2,TRBD1,TRBJ1-2,TGTGCCAGCAGGGATCGGGACAGCCTGGATGGCTACACCTTC,CASRDRDSLDGYTF
once,TRBV20-1,TRBD2,TRBJ2-1,TGCAGTGCTAGTATGCGGGAGCGGGGAAACAATGAGCAGTTCTTC,CSASMRERGNNEQFF
once,TRBV18,.,TRBJ2-7,TGTGCCAGCTCACCAACAACACGCTCCTACGAGCGGTACTTC,CASSPTTRSYERYF
few,TRBV30,.,TRBJ1-3,TGTGCCTGGAGTGCGGGTACGCGGGCACTAAACACCATATATTTT,CAWSAGTRALNTIYF
.,TRBV5-4,.,TRBJ1-1,TGTGCCAGCAGCTTGGGTCCGGCAGTAAACACTGAAGCTTTCTTT,CASSLGPAVNTEAFF
.,TRBV2,.,TRBJ1-5,TGTGCCAGCAGTGAAAGCAGGGTCGATCAGCCCCAGCATTTT,CASSESRVDQPQHF
.,TRBV2,.,TRBJ1-4,TGTGCCAGCAACAGGGACACTACTAATGAAAAACTGTTTTTT,CASNRDTTNEKLFF
.,TRBV7-6,TRBD1,TRBJ1-4,TGTGCCAGCAGCTGGGGACAGGGGCAGGTAGCTAATGAAAAACTGTTTTTT,CASSWGQGQVANEKLFF
.,TRBV7-2,.,TRBJ1-3,TGTGCCAGCAGCTTAGCAGACTCTGGAAACACCATATATTTT,CASSLADSGNTIYF
.,TRBV5-1,.,TRBJ2-2,TGCGCCAGCAGCTCCCCCTCGCTAGCGAAAACCGGGGAGCTGTTTTTT,CASSSPSLAKTGELFF
.,TRBV5-1,TRBD2,TRBJ2-2,TGCGCCAGCAGCTTGTCGGGACTAGCGAAAACCGGGGAGCTGTTTTTT,CASSLSGLAKTGELFF
.,TRBV7-2,.,TRBJ2-7,TGTGCCAGCAGCTTATCGCCGGGACCGAGCTACGAGCAGTACTTC,CASSLSPGPSYEQYF
.,TRBV7-2,.,TRBJ2-6,TGTGCCAGCAGCGCGGGTCCTTCTGGGGCCAACGTCCTGACTTTC,CASSAGPSGANVLTF
once,TRBV5-6,TRBD2,TRBJ2-3,TGTGCCAGGGCCCTAGGGTCTAGCGGGGGGTTCACAGATACGCAGTATTTT,CARALGSSGGFTDTQYF
.,TRBV4-1,TRBD1,TRBJ1-6,TGCGCCAGCAGCCAGACTGTCGGGACAGGGATTGATTCACCCCTCCACTTT,CASSQTVGTGIDSPLHF
.,TRBV7-2,TRBD2,TRBJ2-1,TGTGCCAGCAGCTTCGTTTCAGCGGGGGGGATTAGGGATGAGCAGTTCTTC,CASSFVSAGGIRDEQFF
.,TRBV25-1,.,TRBJ2-1,TGTGCCAGCAGTGAATTCGGGACCTACAATGAGCAGTTCTTC,CASSEFGTYNEQFF
.,TRBV5-8,TRBD2,TRBJ2-5,TGTGCCAGCAGCCGCGGGACTAGCGGGGGGAAAGAGACCCAGTACTTC,CASSRGTSGGKETQYF
.,TRBV27,TRBD1,TRBJ1-1,TGTGCCAGCAGCTTCAGGGGGATGAACACTGAAGCTTTCTTT,CASSFRGMNTEAFF
.,TRBV5-5,.,TRBJ1-2,TGTGCCAGCAGCTTTGGCAGTATCTATGGCTACACCTTC,CASSFGSIYGYTF
.,TRBV29-1,.,TRBJ2-3,TGCAGCGTTTCACAGGGGACTTTCACAGATACGCAGTATTTT,CSVSQGTFTDTQYF
many,TRBV5-1,.,TRBJ2-7,TGCGCCAGCAGCTTGGCCGCGGCAGGCGAGCAGTACTTC,CASSLAAAGEQYF
.,TRBV7-2,.,TRBJ1-3,TGTGCCAGCAGCCAGGCCCTCTCTGGAAACACCATATATTTT,CASSQALSGNTIYF
.,TRBV15,.,TRBJ2-7,TGTGCCACCAGCAGAGATGGGGGGATAATGGGCCACGAGCAGTACTTC,CATSRDGGIMGHEQYF
.,TRBV6-5,TRBD2,TRBJ2-1,TGTGCCAGCAGTAGGGGACTAGCGGGTTTTGAGCAGTTCTTC,CASSRGLAGFEQFF
.,TRBV4-3,TRBD1,TRBJ1-1,TGCGCCAGCAGCCAAGAACAGGGGGCTGACACTGAAGCTTTCTTT,CASSQEQGADTEAFF
.,TRBV7-2,.,TRBJ2-3,TGTGCCAGCAGCTTAGATTTCCTCCGCGATACGCAGTATTTT,CASSLDFLRDTQYF
.,TRBV6-6,.,TRBJ1-1,TGTGCCAGCAGTTACGAGGAGCTCAACACTGAAGCTTTCTTT,CASSYEELNTEAFF
.,TRBV5-6,.,TRBJ1-4,TGTGCCAGCAGCTTTTGGACAGTCAATGAAAAACTGTTTTTT,CASSFWTVNEKLFF
.,TRBV5-6,.,TRBJ1-1,TGTGCCAGCAGCGCAAGGATTCATGAAGCTTTCTTT,CASSARIHEAFF
.,TRBV14,.,TRBJ1-1,TGTGCCAGCAGCTTATACCAGGGTGGTGGCACTGAAGCTTTCTTT,CASSLYQGGGTEAFF
.,TRBV5-6,TRBD1,TRBJ1-3,TGTGCCAGCAGCGTGGACAGGGCTGGAAACACCATATATTTT,CASSVDRAGNTIYF
few,TRBV5-4,TRBD2,TRBJ2-1,TGTGCCAGCAGCTTGGGGGGACTAGCGAGTTACAATGAGCAGTTCTTC,CASSLGGLASYNEQFF
.,TRBV6-4,.,TRBJ2-2,TGTGCCAGCAGTGGGACAGACACCGGGGAGCTGTTTTTT,CASSGTDTGELFF
few,TRBV5-5,.,TRBJ2-3,TGTGCCAGCAGAACAGGCAGGGGCACAGATACGCAGTATTTT,CASRTGRGTDTQYF
once,TRBV6-5,.,TRBJ1-1,TGTGCCAGCAGTTACTCGTACGGGGGAAGTGTAGCTGAAGCTTTCTTT,CASSYSYGGSVAEAFF
once,TRBV5-6,.,TRBJ2-7,TGTGCCAGCAGCTTGGGTAGCGCCTACGAGCAGTACTTC,CASSLGSAYEQYF
.,TRBV7-2,.,TRBJ2-1,TGTGCCAGCAGCTTAGCGGCTAGCGAGCATGAGCAGTTCTTC,CASSLAASEHEQFF